Here is one T cell receptor (beta chain) with its context. The antigen remains unidentified. The PCR made use of 60 Vbeta and 13 Jbeta primers. Sequencing was performed with immunoSEQ multiplex PCR; in TCRdb, only in-frame clones are kept and a portion is missing. Altogether 140,000 to 150,000 clones are present, around 86% being singletons, with the ten largest covering 2.5% to 3.5%. This sample was taken from a study of cytomegalovirus exposure and HLA in healthy donors. Study-wide background: Among a few hundred genotyped donors, around 80% fell in the Caucasian-associated ancestry cluster. General study points: Among the sequence variants, a highly shared cluster was likely an artifact of sequencing. Previously analyzed data showed that most TCR beta V segments were productive at a frequency of about 87% or about 30%.

The CDR3 extends over 18 amino acids. Germline V lookup: CDR1 SGHVS, CDR2 FNYEAQ. Trimming took 5 bases from V and 4 from J; bases not matched to a gene: 15. What was sequenced was PBMCs. The J gene is TRBJ1-3, the V gene TRBV7-6; 9 bases map to TRBD1. The source of this sequence is a woman aged 25 to 39 in good health and CMV-seronegative. The CDR3 sequence: CASSPRAGQGLVGNTIYF. CDR3 nucleotides: TGTGCCAGCAGCCCCAGGGCCGGACAGGGGTTAGTAGGAAACACCATATATTTT.